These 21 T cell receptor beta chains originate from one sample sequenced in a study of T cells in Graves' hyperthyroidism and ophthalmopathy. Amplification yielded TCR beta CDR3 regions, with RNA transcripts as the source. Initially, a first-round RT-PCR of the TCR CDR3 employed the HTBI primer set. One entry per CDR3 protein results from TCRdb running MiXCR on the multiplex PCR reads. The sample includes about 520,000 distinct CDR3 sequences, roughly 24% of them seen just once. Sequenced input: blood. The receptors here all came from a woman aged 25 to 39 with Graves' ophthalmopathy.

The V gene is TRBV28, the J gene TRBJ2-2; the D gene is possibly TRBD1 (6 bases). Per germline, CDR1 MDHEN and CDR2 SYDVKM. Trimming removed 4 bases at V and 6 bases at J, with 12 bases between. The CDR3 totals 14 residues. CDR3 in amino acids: CASSSQGLAGELFF. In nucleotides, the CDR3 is TGTGCCAGCAGTTCACAGGGTTTGGCCGGGGAGCTGTTTTTT.

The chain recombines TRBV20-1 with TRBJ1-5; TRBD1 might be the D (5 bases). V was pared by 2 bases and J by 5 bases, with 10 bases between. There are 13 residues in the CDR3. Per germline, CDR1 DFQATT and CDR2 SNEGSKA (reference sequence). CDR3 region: CSARRDRDQPQHF. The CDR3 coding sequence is TGCAGTGCTAGACGGGACCGGGATCAGCCCCAGCATTTT.

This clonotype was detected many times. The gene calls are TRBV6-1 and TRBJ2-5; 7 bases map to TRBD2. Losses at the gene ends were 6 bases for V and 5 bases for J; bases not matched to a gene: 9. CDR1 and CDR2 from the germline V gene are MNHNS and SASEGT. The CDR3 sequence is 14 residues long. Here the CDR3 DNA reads TGTGCCAGCAGAGCAGCGGGGACTGGGGAGACCCAGTACTTC. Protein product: CASRAAGTGETQYF.

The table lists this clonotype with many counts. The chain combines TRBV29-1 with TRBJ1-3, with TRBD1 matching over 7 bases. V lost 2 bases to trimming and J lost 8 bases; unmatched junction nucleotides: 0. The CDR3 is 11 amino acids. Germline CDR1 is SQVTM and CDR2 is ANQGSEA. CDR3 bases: TGCAGCGTTGAAAGGGGGCACACCATATATTTT. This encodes CSVERGHTIYF.

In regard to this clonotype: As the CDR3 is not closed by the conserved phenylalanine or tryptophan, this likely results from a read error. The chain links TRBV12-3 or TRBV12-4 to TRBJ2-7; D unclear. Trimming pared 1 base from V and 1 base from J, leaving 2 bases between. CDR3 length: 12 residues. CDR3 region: CASSLDSYEQYS. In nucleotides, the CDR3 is TGTGCCAGCAGTTTAGATTCCTACGAGCAGTACTCC.

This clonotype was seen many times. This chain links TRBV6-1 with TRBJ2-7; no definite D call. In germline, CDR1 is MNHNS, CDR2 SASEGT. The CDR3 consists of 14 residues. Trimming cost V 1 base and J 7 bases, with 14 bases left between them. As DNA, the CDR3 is TGTGCCAGCAGTGAAGAAGCAGAGATGGGGGAGCAGTACTTC. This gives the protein CASSEEAEMGEQYF.

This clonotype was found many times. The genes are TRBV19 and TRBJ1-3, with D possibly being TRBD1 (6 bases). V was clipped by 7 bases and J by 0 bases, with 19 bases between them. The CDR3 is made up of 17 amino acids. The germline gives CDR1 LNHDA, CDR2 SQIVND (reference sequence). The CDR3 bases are TGTGCCAGTACGTACAGGGTCGAATGGAGCTCTGGAAACACCATATATTTT. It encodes CASTYRVEWSSGNTIYF.

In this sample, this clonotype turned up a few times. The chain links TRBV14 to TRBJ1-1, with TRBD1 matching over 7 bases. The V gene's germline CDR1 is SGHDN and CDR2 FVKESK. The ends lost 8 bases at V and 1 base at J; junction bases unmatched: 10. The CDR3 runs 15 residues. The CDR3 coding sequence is TGTGCCAGCGACCCGACGGAGGGGGCGAACACTGAAGCTTTCTTT. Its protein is CASDPTEGANTEAFF.

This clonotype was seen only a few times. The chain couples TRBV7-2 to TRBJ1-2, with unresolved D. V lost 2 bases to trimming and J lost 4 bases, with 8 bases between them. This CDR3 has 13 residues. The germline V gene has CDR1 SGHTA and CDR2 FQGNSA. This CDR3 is CASSLRSVYGYTF. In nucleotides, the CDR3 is TGTGCCAGCAGCTTAAGATCTGTCTATGGCTACACCTTC.

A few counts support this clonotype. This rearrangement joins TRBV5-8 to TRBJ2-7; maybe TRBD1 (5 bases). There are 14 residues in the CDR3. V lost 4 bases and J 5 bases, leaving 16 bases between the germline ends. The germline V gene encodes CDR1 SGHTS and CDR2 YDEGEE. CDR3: CASSDDSRVDEQYF. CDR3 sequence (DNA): TGTGCCAGCAGCGACGACAGCCGGGTGGACGAGCAGTACTTC.

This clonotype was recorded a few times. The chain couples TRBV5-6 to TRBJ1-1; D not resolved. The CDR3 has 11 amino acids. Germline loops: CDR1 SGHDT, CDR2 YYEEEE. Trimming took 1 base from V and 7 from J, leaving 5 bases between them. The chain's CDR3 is CASSLNLEAFF. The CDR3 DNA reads TGTGCCAGCAGCTTGAACCTTGAAGCTTTCTTT.

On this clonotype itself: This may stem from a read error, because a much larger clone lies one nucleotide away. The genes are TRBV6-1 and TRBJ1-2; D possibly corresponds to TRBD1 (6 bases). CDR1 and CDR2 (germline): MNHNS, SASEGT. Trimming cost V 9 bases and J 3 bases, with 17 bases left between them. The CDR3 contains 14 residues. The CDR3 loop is CASRPRGADYGYTF. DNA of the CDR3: TGTGCCAGTCGCCCGAGGGGGGCCGACTATGGCTACACCTTC.

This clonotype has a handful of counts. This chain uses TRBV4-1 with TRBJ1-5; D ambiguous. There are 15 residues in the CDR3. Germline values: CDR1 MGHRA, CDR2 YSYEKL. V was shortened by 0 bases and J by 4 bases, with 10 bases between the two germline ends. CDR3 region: CASSQDGMWNQPQHF. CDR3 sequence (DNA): TGCGCCAGCAGCCAAGATGGGATGTGGAATCAGCCCCAGCATTTT.

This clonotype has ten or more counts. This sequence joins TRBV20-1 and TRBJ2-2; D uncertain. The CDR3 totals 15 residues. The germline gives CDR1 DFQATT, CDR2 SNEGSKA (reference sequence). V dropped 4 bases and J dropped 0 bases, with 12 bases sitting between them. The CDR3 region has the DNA TGCAGTGCTAACCCGACGGTCGCGAACACCGGGGAGCTGTTTTTT. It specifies CSANPTVANTGELFF.

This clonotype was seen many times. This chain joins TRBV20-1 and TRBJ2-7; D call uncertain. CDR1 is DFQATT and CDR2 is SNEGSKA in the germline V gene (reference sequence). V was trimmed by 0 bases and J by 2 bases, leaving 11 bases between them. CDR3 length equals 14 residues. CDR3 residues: CSARDPKAPYEQYF. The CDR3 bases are TGCAGTGCTAGAGATCCCAAGGCCCCCTACGAGCAGTACTTC.

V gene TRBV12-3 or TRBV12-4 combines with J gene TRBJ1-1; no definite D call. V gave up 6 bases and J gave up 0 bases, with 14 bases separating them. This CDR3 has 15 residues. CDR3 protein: CASRRKLKMNTEAFF. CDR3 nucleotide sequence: TGTGCCAGCAGGCGGAAGCTTAAGATGAACACTGAAGCTTTCTTT.

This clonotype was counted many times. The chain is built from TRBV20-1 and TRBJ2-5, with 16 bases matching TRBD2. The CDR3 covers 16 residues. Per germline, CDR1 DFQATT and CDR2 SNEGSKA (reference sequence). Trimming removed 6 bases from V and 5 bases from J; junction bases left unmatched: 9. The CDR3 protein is CSATGTSGGAFETQYF. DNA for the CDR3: TGCAGTGCGACCGGGACTAGCGGGGGGGCCTTCGAGACCCAGTACTTC.

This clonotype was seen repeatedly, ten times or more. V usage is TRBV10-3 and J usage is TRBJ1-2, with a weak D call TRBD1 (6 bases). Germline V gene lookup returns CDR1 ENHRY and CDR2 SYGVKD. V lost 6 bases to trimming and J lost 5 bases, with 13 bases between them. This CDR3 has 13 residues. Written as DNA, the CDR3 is TGTGCCATCAGCCCGCAGGGGAATTATGGCTACACCTTC. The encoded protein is CAISPQGNYGYTF.

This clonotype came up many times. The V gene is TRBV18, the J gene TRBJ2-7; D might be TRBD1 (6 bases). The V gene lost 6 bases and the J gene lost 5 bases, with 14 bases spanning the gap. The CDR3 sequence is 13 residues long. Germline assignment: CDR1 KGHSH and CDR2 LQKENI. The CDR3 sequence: CASSLTGNHEQYF. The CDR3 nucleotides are TGTGCCAGCTCTCTTACAGGGAACCACGAGCAGTACTTC.

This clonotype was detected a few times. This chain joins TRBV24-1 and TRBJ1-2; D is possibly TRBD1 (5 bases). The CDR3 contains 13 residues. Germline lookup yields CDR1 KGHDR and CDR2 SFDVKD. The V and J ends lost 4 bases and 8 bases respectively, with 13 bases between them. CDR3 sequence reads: CATSDSPGFGYTF. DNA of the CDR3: TGTGCCACCAGTGACAGTCCAGGGTTCGGCTACACCTTC.

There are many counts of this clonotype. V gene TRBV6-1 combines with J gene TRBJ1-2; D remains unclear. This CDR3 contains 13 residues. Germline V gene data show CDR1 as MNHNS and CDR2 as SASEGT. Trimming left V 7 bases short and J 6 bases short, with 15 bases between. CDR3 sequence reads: CASTSGIADGYTF. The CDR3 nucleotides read TGTGCCAGCACCTCGGGTATTGCGGATGGCTACACCTTC.